This is a list of T cell receptor beta chains from one sample in a study of T cells after somatic rescue of genetic block. Repertoires were generated with immunoSEQ multiplex PCR, while TCRdb's copy carries only in-frame clones and drops some. The sample consists of approximately 110,000 clones, around 90% of them appearing once. Sequencing was performed on peripheral blood mononuclear cells (PBMCs). Every receptor here comes from a young woman. The CDR3 runs from the conserved cysteine through the conserved F or W. The D gene is left open where the match is weak. Some rows mark clone size as missing; the rest say once, few, many or name a class of expanded clone.

V gene,D gene,J gene,clone size,CDR3 DNA,CDR3 protein
TRBV14,.,TRBJ2-5,.,TGTGCCAGCAGCCAAGGGGTCAGGGTCAAGGAGACCCAGTACTTC,CASSQGVRVKETQYF
TRBV9,.,TRBJ2-2,.,TGTGCCAGCAGCGGAGGGGTCCGGGAGCTGTTTTTT,CASSGGVRELFF
TRBV9,.,TRBJ1-5,.,TGTGCCAGCAGCGAAGGGGTCGTTCAGCCCCAGCATTTT,CASSEGVVQPQHF
TRBV5-1,.,TRBJ1-1,once,TGCGCCAGCAGCTTGGGTATGGGGGAAGCTTTCTTT,CASSLGMGEAFF
TRBV9,.,TRBJ1-2,.,TGTGCCAGCAGCGCGACTTCCGATACTCCTATGGGCTACACCTTC,CASSATSDTPMGYTF
TRBV10-3,.,TRBJ2-1,.,TGTGCCATCAGTAGAACTTACAATGAGCAGTTCTTC,CAISRTYNEQFF
TRBV28,.,TRBJ2-7,.,TGTGCCAGCAGTTCCCCGAGGTGGGGGTACGAGCAGTACTTC,CASSSPRWGYEQYF
TRBV7-8,TRBD1,TRBJ1-3,.,TGTGCCAGCAGCTTCGACAGGGCGGCTGGAAACACCATATATTTT,CASSFDRAAGNTIYF
TRBV2,.,TRBJ1-5,.,TGTGCCAGCAGTGTGGGAAGGGCGTCCAATCAGCCCCAGCATTTT,CASSVGRASNQPQHF
TRBV7-9,TRBD1,TRBJ1-2,.,TGTGCCAGCAGCCCGGGGACAGCTAACTATGGCTACACCTTC,CASSPGTANYGYTF
TRBV6-4,TRBD2,TRBJ2-1,.,TGTGCCAGCAGTGACCGCGGGACTAGCGGGGTGGATGAGCAGTTCTTC,CASSDRGTSGVDEQFF
TRBV6-1,TRBD1,TRBJ1-4,once,TGTGCCAGCAGTGAAGCAGGGACAGGCTGGGAAAAACTGTTTTTT,CASSEAGTGWEKLFF
TRBV4-3,TRBD1,TRBJ2-1,.,TGCGCCAGCAGCCAAGGACAGGGTGGCTCCTACAATGAGCAGTTCTTC,CASSQGQGGSYNEQFF
TRBV28,TRBD1,TRBJ1-2,.,TGTGCCAGCAGTTCCTCAGGGACAGGCTCCTATGGCTACACCTTC,CASSSSGTGSYGYTF
TRBV27,.,TRBJ2-1,.,TGTGCCAGCAGTTTGAGGGGTCTAGGCAGCTCCTACAATGAGCAGTTCTTC,CASSLRGLGSSYNEQFF
TRBV2,TRBD2,TRBJ2-3,.,TGTGCCAGCAGCAAACTAGCGGGGGCCGGTGGAGATACGCAGTATTTT,CASSKLAGAGGDTQYF
TRBV7-9,TRBD1,TRBJ2-2,.,TGTGCCAGCAGCCCCCGGGACAGAAACACCGGGGAGCTGTTTTTT,CASSPRDRNTGELFF
TRBV7-9,TRBD2,TRBJ2-7,.,TGTGCCAGCAGCCCGGGACTAGCGGGGCTCTACGAGCAGTACTTC,CASSPGLAGLYEQYF
TRBV2,.,TRBJ2-1,.,TGTGCCAGCAGTGAGGGTTACAATGAGCAGTTCTTC,CASSEGYNEQFF